This record concerns one T cell receptor beta chain sequence. Original methodology: Amplified reference gene primers provided the basis for estimating nucleated cell counts. Measured with immunoSEQ multiplex PCR; TCRdb has only the in-frame clones, and not every one. Clone size and V and J calls were adopted from that table, with D and trimming inferred from the DNA. The profile shows 310,000 or so clones, about 87% of them singletons. The data were obtained in a study of blood T cell repertoires in COVID-19. The overall study: Acute-phase and convalescent COVID-19 samples originated in the United States, Italy and Spain. T cells, B-cell-depleted T cells, or PBMCs supplied cDNA or gDNA.

V was cut by 0 bases and J by 5 bases, with 11 bases left in between. Germline lookup yields CDR1 MGHRA and CDR2 YSYEKL. The CDR3 consists of 14 residues. Patients at the Seattle site were enrolled during active infection and followed longitudinally. The clonotype originates from a man under 40 with COVID-19, enrolled during active disease. The sequenced material came from peripheral blood. This rearrangement joins TRBV4-1 to TRBJ2-7, with a tentative D call TRBD1 (6 bases). DNA of the CDR3: TGCGCCAGCAGCCAAGAACCGGACAGTAACGAGCAGTACTTC. This gives the protein CASSQEPDSNEQYF.